The next 4 T cell receptor beta chains were all read from a single sample in a study of healthy donors' naive CD4 and CD8 T cells. TCR libraries were built from approximately 490 ng of total RNA by linear amplification. A single record per CDR3 protein comes from TCRdb applying MiXCR to the reads. The repertoire includes around 180,000 distinct CDR3 sequences, about 70% of them detected once, and roughly 2.3% sits in the top ten. The sequenced material came from naive CD4+ and CD8+ T cells sorted from blood, pooled from several donors. These TCRs come from a pool of human donors in good health; the sample pools cells from several healthy donors.

This chain uses TRBV29-1 with TRBJ2-7, with D perhaps TRBD2 (6 bases). Germline loops: CDR1 SQVTM, CDR2 ANQGSEA. This CDR3 has 14 residues. Trimming cost V 4 bases and J 2 bases, with 15 bases left between them. The CDR3 DNA reads TGCAGCGTTGGGTGGTACCGGGAGCCCTACGAGCAGTACTTC. This sequence encodes CSVGWYREPYEQYF.

V usage is TRBV19 and J usage is TRBJ2-1; 8 bases align to TRBD2. With V trimmed by 5 bases and J by 5 bases, 8 bases remained unmatched. Germline loops: CDR1 LNHDA, CDR2 SQIVND (reference sequence). The CDR3 is made up of 15 amino acids. This chain's CDR3 is CASSVMGLVDNEQFF. DNA for the CDR3: TGTGCCAGTAGTGTGATGGGACTAGTTGACAATGAGCAGTTCTTC.

This clonotype came up a few times. This sequence joins TRBV11-2 and TRBJ2-7; 10 nucleotides match TRBD1. Per the germline V gene, CDR1 is SGHAT and CDR2 is FQNNGV. This CDR3 spans 15 amino acids. The junction had 8 bases not matched to a gene; V was cut back by 8 bases and J by 1 base. The CDR3 protein is CASQHWDRGSYEQYF. The CDR3 nucleotides read TGTGCCAGCCAGCACTGGGACAGGGGATCCTACGAGCAGTACTTC.

The rearrangement uses TRBV28 and TRBJ2-7, with TRBD1 matching 7 bases. The V gene's germline CDR1 is MDHEN and CDR2 SYDVKM. Trimming at V came to 6 bases and at J to 1 base, leaving 9 bases not matched to a gene. The CDR3 spans 15 residues. The CDR3 spells CASSWDRPKSYEQYF. The CDR3 DNA reads TGTGCCAGCAGCTGGGACAGACCCAAATCCTACGAGCAGTACTTC. The whole variable domain, filled in from reference TRBV28 and TRBJ2-7, reads DVKVTQSSRYLVKRTGEKVFLECVQDMDHENMFWYRQDPGLGLRLIYFSYDVKMKEKGDIPEGYSVSREKKERFSLILESASTNQTSMYLCASSWDRPKSYEQYFGPGTRLTVT.